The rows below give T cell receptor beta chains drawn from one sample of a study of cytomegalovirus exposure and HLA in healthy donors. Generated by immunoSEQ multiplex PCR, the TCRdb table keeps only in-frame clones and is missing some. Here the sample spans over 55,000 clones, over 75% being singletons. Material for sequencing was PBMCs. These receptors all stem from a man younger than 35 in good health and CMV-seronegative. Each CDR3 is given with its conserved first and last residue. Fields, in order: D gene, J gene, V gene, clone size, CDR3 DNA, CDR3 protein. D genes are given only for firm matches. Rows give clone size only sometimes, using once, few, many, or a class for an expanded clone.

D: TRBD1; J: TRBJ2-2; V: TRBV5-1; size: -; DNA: TGCGCCAGCAGCTTGACCGGGACAGCGAACACCGGGGAGCTGTTTTTT; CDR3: CASSLTGTANTGELFF
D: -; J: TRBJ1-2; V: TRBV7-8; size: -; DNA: TGTGCCAGCAGCTTAGAGCGGGGAGGGAACTATGGCTACACCTTC; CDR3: CASSLERGGNYGYTF
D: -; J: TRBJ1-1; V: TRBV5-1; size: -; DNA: TGCGCCAGCGCTGCCGCGGGGCAGGCTGAAGCTTTCTTT; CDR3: CASAAAGQAEAFF
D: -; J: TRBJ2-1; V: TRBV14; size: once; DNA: TGTGCCAGCAGCCAAGTCTTTTTGCCTGAGGATGAGCAGTTCTTC; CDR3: CASSQVFLPEDEQFF
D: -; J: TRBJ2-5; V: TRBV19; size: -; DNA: TGTGCCAGTAGTGCGGGTCCTGTGCAGTACTTC; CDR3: CASSAGPVQYF
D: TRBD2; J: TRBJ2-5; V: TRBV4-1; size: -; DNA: TGCGCCAGCAGCAAAGGATCCGGGACTAGCGTTCCCGAGACCCAGTACTTC; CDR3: CASSKGSGTSVPETQYF
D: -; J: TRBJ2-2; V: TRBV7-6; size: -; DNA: TGTGCCAGCAGCTTCCGCCCCGGGACCGGGGAGCTGTTTTTT; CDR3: CASSFRPGTGELFF
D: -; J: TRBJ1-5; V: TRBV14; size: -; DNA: TGTGCCAGCAGCCCCGGGTTTGGAAATCAGCCCCAGCATTTT; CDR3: CASSPGFGNQPQHF
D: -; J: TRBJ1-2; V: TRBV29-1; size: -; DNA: TGCAGCGTTGCCCAGGGTTTAATAGGGTATGGCTACACCTTC; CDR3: CSVAQGLIGYGYTF
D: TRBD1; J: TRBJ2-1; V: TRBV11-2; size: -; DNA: TGTGCCAGCAGCTTAGTCGTCAGGGGGTCGGATGAGCAGTTCTTC; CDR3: CASSLVVRGSDEQFF
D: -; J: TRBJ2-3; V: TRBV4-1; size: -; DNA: TGCGCCAGCAGCCAAGTGGACCTCTGGGGGGGCACAGATACGCAGTATTTT; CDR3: CASSQVDLWGGTDTQYF
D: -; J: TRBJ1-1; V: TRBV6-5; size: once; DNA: TGTGCCAGCAGTTATACAGCCATGAACACTGAAGCTTTCTTT; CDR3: CASSYTAMNTEAFF
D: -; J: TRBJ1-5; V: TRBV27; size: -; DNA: TGTGCCAGCAGTTTAAGTCGGGGGGAAAGCAATCAGCCCCAGCATTTT; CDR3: CASSLSRGESNQPQHF
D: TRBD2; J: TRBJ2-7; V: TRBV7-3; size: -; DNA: TGTGCCAGCAGCTCGGGACTAGCGGGATCCCAAGAGGGAGACTACGAGCAGTACTTC; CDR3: CASSSGLAGSQEGDYEQYF
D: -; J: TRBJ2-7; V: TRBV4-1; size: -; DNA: TGCGCCAGCAGCCCCGCGCGGGGTTCCCACTCCTACGAGCAGTACTTC; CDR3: CASSPARGSHSYEQYF
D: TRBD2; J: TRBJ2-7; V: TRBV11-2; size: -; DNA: TGTGCCAGCGACCTCCGTGGGCGGGAGTGGTACGAGCAGTACTTC; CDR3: CASDLRGREWYEQYF
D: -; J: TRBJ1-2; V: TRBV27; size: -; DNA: TGTGCCAGCAGTTCTCAGGGTTATGGCTACACCTTC; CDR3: CASSSQGYGYTF
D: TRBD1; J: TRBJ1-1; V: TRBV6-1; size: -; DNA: TGTGCCAGCACCCAGGACAGGGTGTTAACTGAAGCTTTCTTT; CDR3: CASTQDRVLTEAFF
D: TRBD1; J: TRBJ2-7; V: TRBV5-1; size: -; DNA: TGCGCCAGCAGCCCGGACAGGGGTGGCGAGCAGTACTTC; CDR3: CASSPDRGGEQYF
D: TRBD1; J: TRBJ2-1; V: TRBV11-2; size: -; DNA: TGTGCCAGCAGCGTCCTAGCGGACAGGGGACCCTACAATGAGCAGTTCTTC; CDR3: CASSVLADRGPYNEQFF
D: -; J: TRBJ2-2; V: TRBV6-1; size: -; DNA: TGTGCCAGCAGTATAACACCCAACACCGGGGAGCTGTTTTTT; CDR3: CASSITPNTGELFF
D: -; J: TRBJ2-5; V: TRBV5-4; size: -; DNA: TGTGCCAGCAGCTTACAGGGCGACCAAGAGACCCAGTACTTC; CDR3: CASSLQGDQETQYF
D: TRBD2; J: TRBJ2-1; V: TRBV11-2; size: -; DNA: TGTGCCAGCAGGGAGGGACTAGCGGGACTCAATGAGCAGTTCTTC; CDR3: CASREGLAGLNEQFF
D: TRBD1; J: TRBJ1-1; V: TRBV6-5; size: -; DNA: TGTGCCAGCAGTTACTCGTTTTACAGGGGGCAAAATGAAGCTTTCTTT; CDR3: CASSYSFYRGQNEAFF
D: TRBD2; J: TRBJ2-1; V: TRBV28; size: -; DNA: TGTGCCAGCAGCCCAGGACTAGCGGGCATATACAATGAGCAGTTCTTC; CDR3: CASSPGLAGIYNEQFF
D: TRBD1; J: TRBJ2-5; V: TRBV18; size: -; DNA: TGTGCCAGCTCACCACCGGGGAACAGGGGGCTGGAGACCCAGTACTTC; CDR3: CASSPPGNRGLETQYF
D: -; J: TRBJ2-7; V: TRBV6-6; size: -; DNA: TGTGCCAGCAGTTACTCACAGGGAAATCCCTCCTACGAGCAGTACTTC; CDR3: CASSYSQGNPSYEQYF
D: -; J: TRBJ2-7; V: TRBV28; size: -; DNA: TGTGCCAGCAGTTTTCTGCAGGGGCCACCCTACGAGCAGTACTTC; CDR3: CASSFLQGPPYEQYF
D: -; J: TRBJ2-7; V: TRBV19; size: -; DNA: TGTGCCAGTAGTATAGGCGAGACAGGATACGAGCAGTACTTC; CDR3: CASSIGETGYEQYF
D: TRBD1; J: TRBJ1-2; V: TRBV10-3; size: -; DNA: TGTGCCATCAGTTCGCCGGGACAGGGGGCAGCTGGCTACACCTTC; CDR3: CAISSPGQGAAGYTF
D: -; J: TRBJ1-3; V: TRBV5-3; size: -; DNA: TGTGCCAGAAGTTCAGTGTACTCTGGAAACACCATATATTTT; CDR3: CARSSVYSGNTIYF
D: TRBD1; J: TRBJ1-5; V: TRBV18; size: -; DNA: TGTGCCAGCTCACCATGGGGACAGGCAAATCAGCCCCAGCATTTT; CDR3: CASSPWGQANQPQHF
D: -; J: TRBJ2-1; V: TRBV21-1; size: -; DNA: TGTGCCAGCAGCCAAGTGACAGCGGGACCCTACAATGAGCAGTTCTTC; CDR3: CASSQVTAGPYNEQFF
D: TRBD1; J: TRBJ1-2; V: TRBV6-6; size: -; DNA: TGTGCCAGCAGTTCGTCCGGGACAGGGTCCAACTATGGCTACACCTTC; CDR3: CASSSSGTGSNYGYTF
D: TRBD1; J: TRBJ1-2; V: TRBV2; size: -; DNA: TGTGCCAGCAGTCAGACAGGGGAGGGCGGCTACACCTTC; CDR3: CASSQTGEGGYTF
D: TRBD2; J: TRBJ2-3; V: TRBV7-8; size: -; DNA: TGTGCCAGCAGCTTAGTTCGACTAGCGGGGAGAACTAGCACAGATACGCAGTATTTT; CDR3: CASSLVRLAGRTSTDTQYF
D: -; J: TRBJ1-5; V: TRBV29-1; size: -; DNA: TGCAGCGTTAGTCAGGGAGGCGGCAATCAGCCCCAGCATTTT; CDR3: CSVSQGGGNQPQHF
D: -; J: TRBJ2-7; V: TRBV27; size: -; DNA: TGTGCCAGCGGATGGGAAGCGGGTGAGCAGTACTTC; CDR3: CASGWEAGEQYF
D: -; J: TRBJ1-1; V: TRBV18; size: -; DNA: TGTGCCAGCTCATCGTCCGAGTACACTGAAGCTTTCTTT; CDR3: CASSSSEYTEAFF
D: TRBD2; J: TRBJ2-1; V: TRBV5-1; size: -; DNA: TGCGCCAGCAGCTTGACTAGCGGGAGAAATGAGCAGTTCTTC; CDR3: CASSLTSGRNEQFF
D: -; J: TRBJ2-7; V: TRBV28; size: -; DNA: TGTGCCAGCACCCCGAGCGGGCGAACCTACGAGCAGTACTTC; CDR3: CASTPSGRTYEQYF
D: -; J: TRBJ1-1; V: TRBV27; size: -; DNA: TGTGCCAGCAGTCCCCTTGGACAACGGGTTGAAGCTTTCTTT; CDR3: CASSPLGQRVEAFF
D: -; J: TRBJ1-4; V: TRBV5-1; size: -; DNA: TGCGCCAGCAGCTTGGGGCAGGGGAATGAAAAACTGTTTTTT; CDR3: CASSLGQGNEKLFF
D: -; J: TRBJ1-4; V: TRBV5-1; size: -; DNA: TGCGCCAGCAGCTTGATCTCAACTAATGAAAAACTGTTTTTT; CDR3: CASSLISTNEKLFF
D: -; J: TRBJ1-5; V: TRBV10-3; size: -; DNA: TGTGCCATCAGTGGGGCAGGGTTCGATCAGCCCCAGCATTTT; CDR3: CAISGAGFDQPQHF
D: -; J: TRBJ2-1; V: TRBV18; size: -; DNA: TGTGCCAGCTCCCTTGCGGCGGCGGGGCGGGGTGAGCAGTTCTTC; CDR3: CASSLAAAGRGEQFF
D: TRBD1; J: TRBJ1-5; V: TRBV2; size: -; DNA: TGTGCCAGCAGTCGTGGCTTGACAGGGGGAAAGCAGCCCCAGCATTTT; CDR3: CASSRGLTGGKQPQHF
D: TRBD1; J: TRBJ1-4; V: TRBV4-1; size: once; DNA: TGCGCCAGCAGCACTCCTGGGACAGAGATTAATGAAAAACTGTTTTTT; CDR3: CASSTPGTEINEKLFF
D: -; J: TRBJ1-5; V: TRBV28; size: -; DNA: TGTGCCAGCAGTTTGGGGCAGGGCGCTCAGCCCCAGCATTTT; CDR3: CASSLGQGAQPQHF
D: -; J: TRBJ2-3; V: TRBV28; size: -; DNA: TGTGCCAGCAGTTCAGGGGTGGGGGACACAGATACGCAGTATTTT; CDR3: CASSSGVGDTDTQYF
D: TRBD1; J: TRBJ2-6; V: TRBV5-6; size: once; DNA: TGTGCCAGCAGCTTCACGGGACAGAACTCTGGGGCCAACGTCCTGACTTTC; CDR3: CASSFTGQNSGANVLTF
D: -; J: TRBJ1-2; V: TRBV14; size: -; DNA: TGTGCCAGCAGCCAATCCTTGTATGGCTACACCTTC; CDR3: CASSQSLYGYTF
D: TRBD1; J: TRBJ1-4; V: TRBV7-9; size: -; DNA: TGTGCCAGCAGCCTAGGACAGGGCACTAATGAAAAACTGTTTTTT; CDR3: CASSLGQGTNEKLFF
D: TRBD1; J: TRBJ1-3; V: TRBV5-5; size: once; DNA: TGTGCCAGCGAACTTAGCCGAACCAGGGGGCCTGGAAACACCATATATTTT; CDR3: CASELSRTRGPGNTIYF
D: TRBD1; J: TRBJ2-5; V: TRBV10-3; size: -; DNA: TGTGCCATCAGTGAGGGACAGGGGGCAGAGACCCAGTACTTC; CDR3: CAISEGQGAETQYF